This TCR beta chain derives from a study of cytomegalovirus exposure and HLA in healthy donors. CDR3 length: 16 amino acids. Germline assignment: CDR1 LNHDA and CDR2 SQIVND (reference sequence). V lost 3 bases to trimming and J lost 0 bases; unmatched junction nucleotides: 7. Study observations and caveats: Sequencing likely produced, as an artifact, a cluster of highly shared sequence variants. In a later analysis, TCR beta V- and J-gene trimming was associated with a missense DCLRE1C variant. Prediction of most subjects' HLA-A and HLA-B alleles by TCR beta sequences was reportedly accurate.

To note about this clone: Its antigen is still unknown.

Both 60 Vbeta primers and 13 Jbeta primers went into the PCR. Assay: immunoSEQ multiplex PCR; the TCRdb copy retains only in-frame clones and omits some. The sample has about 110,000 clones, about three quarters seen once; the top ten hold around 2.9%. The chain employs TRBV19 and TRBJ1-1; 7 bases agree with TRBD1. The receptor comes from a woman aged 60-75 years in good health and CMV-seropositive. Sequencing used PBMCs. The CDR3 region has the DNA TGTGCCAGTAGTATGAACCTAGGGGGCGTGAACACTGAAGCTTTCTTT. Translated: CASSMNLGGVNTEAFF.